This TCR beta chain emerged from a study of T-cell reconstitution after alpha-beta-depleted transplantation in children. CDR3 length: 15 amino acids. The junction had 8 bases not matched to a gene; V was cut back by 5 bases and J by 3 bases. Per the germline V gene, CDR1 is LGHDT and CDR2 is YNNKEL (reference sequence). The authors prepared the TCRbeta library with unique molecular identifiers. TCRdb reprocessed the PCR reads with MiXCR, giving one entry per CDR3 protein. The sample lists 500,000 or so distinct CDR3 sequences, about 31% seen once, with 2% to 3% in the top ten. This clonotype has more than one count but fewer than ten.

This receptor was obtained from a human donor who donated a stem cell graft to a child with aplastic anemia. The chain carries TRBV3-1 and TRBJ1-2; 8 bases map to TRBD1. This material consisted of PBMCs from the stem cell graft donor, taken from the stem cell graft. CDR3 nucleotide sequence: TGTGCCAGCAGCTCAGGACAGGGAAAATACTATGGCTACACCTTC. This codes for CASSSGQGKYYGYTF. Variable domain in full (rest from reference TRBV3-1 and TRBJ1-2): DTAVSQTPKYLVTQMGNDKSIKCEQNLGHDTMYWYKQDSKKFLKIMFSYNNKELIINETVPNRFSPKSPDKAHLNLHINSLELGDSAVYFCASSSGQGKYYGYTFGSGTRLTVV.